A few counts support the clone carrying this TCR beta chain. This sample was taken from a study of blood T cell repertoires in COVID-19. Original handling: Amplification from reference gene primers served as the basis for estimated nucleated cell counts. Profiling relied on immunoSEQ multiplex PCR, and the TCRdb table lists in-frame clones only, not all of them. Clonal size and the V and J genes are those of that table, whereas D and trimming came from the DNA. The sample has around 240,000 clones; approximately 85% are singletons. V lost 0 bases to trimming and J lost 1 base, with 4 bases between them. The CDR3 has 13 amino acids. The germline V gene has CDR1 SGHRS and CDR2 YFSETQ.

The rearrangement links TRBV5-1 to TRBJ2-5, with D uncertain. This TCR was sampled from a woman between 50 and 59 years old who had recovered from COVID-19. Sequenced: PBMCs or T cells enriched from blood (not recorded which). The CDR3 reads CASSLDTQETQYF. In nucleotides, the CDR3 is TGCGCCAGCAGCTTGGACACCCAAGAGACCCAGTACTTC.